These 31 T cell receptor beta chains were all obtained from the same sample, sequenced in a study of T cells of healthy individuals. TCRdb re-analysed the 5' RACE reads in MiXCR, keeping a single row per CDR3 protein. The repertoire holds about 100,000 distinct CDR3 sequences, with approximately 16% as singletons. Every receptor here comes from a human donor in good health.

At least ten counts were recorded for this clonotype. The chain combines TRBV6-2 or TRBV6-3 with TRBJ1-1; D is ambiguous. The CDR3 spans 14 residues. The V gene lost 1 base and the J gene lost 0 bases, with 6 bases spanning the gap. CDR1 is MNHEY and CDR2 is SVGEGT in the germline V gene. Written as DNA, the CDR3 is TGTGCCAGCAGTTACTGGGGTTTGAACACTGAAGCTTTCTTT. Encoded protein: CASSYWGLNTEAFF.

There are a few counts of this clonotype. The chain combines TRBV5-1 with TRBJ1-2; D remains ambiguous. The ends were cut back, 4 bases at V and 3 bases at J, with 4 bases in the middle. The CDR3 sequence is 11 residues long. The germline CDR1 and CDR2 sequences are SGHRS and YFSETQ. The DNA for the CDR3 is TGCGCCAGCAGCCTCGACTATGGCTACACCTTC. Its translation is CASSLDYGYTF. Full variable domain (rest looked up from reference TRBV5-1 and TRBJ1-2): KAGVTQTPRYLIKTRGQQVTLSCSPISGHRSVSWYQQTPGQGLQFLFEYFSETQRNKGNFPGRFSGRQFSNSRSEMNVSTLELGDSALYLCASSLDYGYTFGSGTRLTVV.

The rearrangement uses TRBV28 and TRBJ1-2; D is uncertain. Trimming shortened V by 6 bases and J by 6 bases, and 23 bases separated the two germline ends. CDR3 length: 16 residues. Germline V gene sequence: CDR1 MDHEN, CDR2 SYDVKM. The CDR3 is CASSSPNSPLGDGYTF. DNA of the CDR3: TGTGCCAGCAGCTCTCCTAATTCCCCGCTCGGGGATGGCTACACCTTC.

The chain couples TRBV6-5 to TRBJ1-5; D might be TRBD1 (5 bases). CDR1 and CDR2 (germline): MNHEY, SVGAGI. V was shortened by 6 bases and J by 2 bases, with 8 bases between the two germline ends. CDR3 size: 13 residues. CDR3 nucleotides: TGTGCCAGCAGCCAGGGCCGCAATCAGCCCCAGCATTTT. Amino acids: CASSQGRNQPQHF.

Details on this clonotype: A much larger clone is a single base away; this may be a read error. The chain couples TRBV5-1 to TRBJ1-4; no firm D call. V lost 3 bases, J lost 10 bases, and 16 bases lay in between. The germline V gene encodes CDR1 SGHRS and CDR2 YFSETQ. The CDR3 is 14 amino acids. The CDR3 region has the DNA TGCGCCAGCAGCTGGACTAGAGGAGAAGGAAAACTGTTTTTT. Its protein is CASSWTRGEGKLFF.

This chain links TRBV27 with TRBJ2-1, with a possible D match to TRBD1 (6 bases). V gave up 5 bases and J gave up 0 bases, with 14 bases separating them. Germline values: CDR1 MNHEY, CDR2 SMNVEV (reference sequence). CDR3 length: 16 amino acids. CDR3 bases: TGTGCCAGCAGTCCCCACAGGGTGAGCTCCTACAATGAGCAGTTCTTC. Translating gives CASSPHRVSSYNEQFF.

Only a few counts were recorded for this clonotype. The chain links TRBV9 to TRBJ2-1; no firm D call. The CDR3 spans 15 residues. V shed 4 bases and J shed 0 bases, with 11 bases lying between them. Germline CDR1 is SGDLS and CDR2 is YYNGEE. The CDR3 nucleotides read TGTGCCAGCAGCCCCTACTCATCCTCCTACAATGAGCAGTTCTTC. Residues: CASSPYSSSYNEQFF.

This clonotype has at least ten counts. The chain uses TRBV6-2 or TRBV6-3 and TRBJ1-5; possible D gene TRBD1, 6 bases. This CDR3 comprises 18 residues. From germline, CDR1 is MNHEY and CDR2 SVGEGT. Trimming removed 2 bases from V and 2 bases from J, with 19 bases in between. CDR3 bases: TGTGCCAGCAGTTACCCCTATGGGGGCGGGTTCGGCAATCAGCCCCAGCATTTT. This sequence encodes CASSYPYGGGFGNQPQHF.

The rearrangement uses TRBV12-3 or TRBV12-4 and TRBJ1-1; weak D call: TRBD1 (5 bases). The V end was cut by 5 bases, the J end by 4 bases, with 8 bases between. This CDR3 has 12 residues. The CDR3 DNA reads TGTGCCAGCAGTCCACAGGTCACTGAAGCTTTCTTT. Translation gives CASSPQVTEAFF.

This clonotype appeared a few times. The V call is TRBV20-1, the J call TRBJ1-5; 8 bases are a match to TRBD1. Germline loops: CDR1 DFQATT, CDR2 SNEGSKA (reference sequence). The CDR3 has 15 amino acids. J was trimmed by 6 bases and V by 2 bases; bases with no gene match: 9. CDR3 coding DNA: TGCAGTGCTAGAACAGGGGGGGGTTTCGGTCAGCCCCAGCATTTT. Protein: CSARTGGGFGQPQHF.

This clonotype was recorded many times. This chain uses TRBV29-1 with TRBJ2-3; D is perhaps TRBD1 (6 bases). The CDR3 loop spans 14 amino acids. CDR1 SQVTM and CDR2 ANQGSEA come from the germline V gene. V lost 0 bases to trimming and J lost 4 bases, with 11 bases between them. The CDR3: CSVEEGQGPDTQYF. In DNA form, the CDR3 reads TGCAGCGTTGAAGAAGGTCAGGGGCCAGATACGCAGTATTTT.

Ten or more counts support this clonotype. J is TRBJ1-6 and V is TRBV6-6; 9 nucleotides match TRBD1. V shed 4 bases, J shed 15 bases, and the junction held 10 bases outside the gene matches. The CDR3 is 14 residues long. CDR1 is MNHNY and CDR2 is SVGAGI in the germline V gene (reference sequence). CDR3 in DNA: TGTGCCAGCAGTTCCGGGACAGGGTGGTTCATCCTCCACTTT. This gives the protein CASSSGTGWFILHF.

The V gene is TRBV20-1, the J gene TRBJ2-1; possibly TRBD2 for D (5 bases). In germline, CDR1 is DFQATT, CDR2 SNEGSKA (reference sequence). V gave up 0 bases and J gave up 9 bases, with 12 bases separating them. The CDR3 covers 13 residues. For the CDR3, the DNA is TGCAGTGCTAGAGATAATAGCGAGGTTGAGCAGTTCTTC. This codes for CSARDNSEVEQFF.

This clonotype was counted ten times or more. The chain employs TRBV20-1 and TRBJ1-3, with 8 bases identical to TRBD1. CDR3 size: 13 residues. The V gene's germline CDR1 is DFQATT and CDR2 SNEGSKA (reference sequence). The trim removed 4 bases at V and 2 bases at J, leaving 1 base unmatched. As DNA, the CDR3 is TGCAGTGCTACAGGGGGCACTGGAAACACCATATATTTT. It codes for CSATGGTGNTIYF.

This clonotype occurred a few times. The genes are TRBV19 and TRBJ2-3, with 7 bases lining up with TRBD2. This CDR3 region has 12 residues. The germline V gene encodes CDR1 LNHDA and CDR2 SQIVND (reference sequence). With V trimmed by 8 bases and J by 6 bases, 5 bases remained unmatched. The CDR3 loop reads CASGSRGDTQYF. CDR3 bases: TGTGCCAGTGGATCGCGGGGGGATACGCAGTATTTT.

The chain uses TRBV28 and TRBJ2-7; TRBD2 might be the D (6 bases). Germline CDR1 reads MDHEN; CDR2 reads SYDVKM. The CDR3 runs 14 residues. V was trimmed by 2 bases and J by 4 bases, leaving 12 bases between them. Here the CDR3 DNA reads TGTGCCAGCAGTTTAGGGGATGCGGGGTACGAGCAGTACTTC. It yields the protein CASSLGDAGYEQYF.

The V gene is TRBV7-2, the J gene TRBJ2-7, with D unclear. The CDR3 length is 13 residues. V was trimmed by 4 bases and J by 6 bases, leaving 13 bases between them. CDR1 is SGHTA and CDR2 is FQGNSA in the germline V gene. CDR3 nucleotides: TGTGCCAGCAGCTCCGACGGGCTAGGCGAGCAGTACTTC. It is translated as CASSSDGLGEQYF.

This clonotype was picked up many times. The rearrangement uses TRBV9 and TRBJ1-2; 9 positions agree with TRBD1. Germline V gene sequence: CDR1 SGDLS, CDR2 YYNGEE. The CDR3 spans 14 residues. V gave up 3 bases and J gave up 8 bases; unmatched junction bases: 8. Written as DNA, the CDR3 is TGTGCCAGCAGCGCCGGGACAGGGTATTGGGGCTACACCTTC. Amino acids: CASSAGTGYWGYTF.

Of note for this clonotype: A junction boundary mismatches the germline segment, possibly from a read error. The chain has TRBV6-2 or TRBV6-3 and TRBJ2-3, with D perhaps matching TRBD1 (5 bases). CDR1 and CDR2 (germline): MNHEY, SVGEGT. The CDR3 is 17 amino acids. CDR3 DNA: TGTGCCGGCAGTTACCGGCTACCAGGGTTGGGCACAGATACGCAGTATTTT. This codes for CAGSYRLPGLGTDTQYF.

The chain recombines TRBV5-1 with TRBJ2-7; D is possibly TRBD1 (6 bases). V shed 3 bases and J shed 2 bases, with 12 bases lying between them. Looked up from germline, CDR1 is SGHRS and CDR2 is YFSETQ. The CDR3 sequence is 14 residues long. In nucleotides, the CDR3 is TGCGCCAGCAGCTCCAAACAGGGACCCTACGAGCAGTACTTC. The encoded protein is CASSSKQGPYEQYF.

A few counts support this clonotype. The rearrangement joins TRBV5-1 to TRBJ2-1; 7 bases are shared with TRBD2. The J segment lost 7 bases and the V segment lost 7 bases, leaving 11 bases of the junction unmatched. This CDR3 spans 14 amino acids. Germline-derived CDR1 and CDR2 are SGHRS and YFSETQ. CDR3 sequence reads: CASRSGGRGNEQFF. CDR3 DNA: TGCGCCAGCCGATCGGGAGGTAGGGGTAATGAGCAGTTCTTC.

This clonotype was counted between two and nine times. The chain couples TRBV29-1 to TRBJ2-6; D gene uncertain. Trimming stripped 6 bases from V and 1 base from J, with 4 bases between. This CDR3 is built from 12 residues. In germline, CDR1 is SQVTM, CDR2 ANQGSEA. The CDR3, as DNA: TGCAGCGTCCTTTCTGGGGCCAACGTCCTGACTTTC. It codes for CSVLSGANVLTF.

The V and J genes are TRBV29-1 and TRBJ2-3; maybe TRBD1 (5 bases). From germline, CDR1 is SQVTM and CDR2 ANQGSEA. The CDR3 is made up of 15 amino acids. Between the trimmed V and J ends, which lost 3 bases and 2 bases, there was a span of 15 bases. CDR3 loop: CSVEVRAPLTDTQYF. CDR3 sequence (DNA): TGCAGCGTTGAGGTCAGGGCCCCGCTCACAGATACGCAGTATTTT.

There are a few counts of this clonotype. This chain joins TRBV7-9 and TRBJ2-5; no clear D gene. Trimming left V 10 bases short and J 3 bases short, with 3 bases between. The germline gives CDR1 SEHNR, CDR2 FQNEAQ (reference sequence). The CDR3 contains 9 residues. The CDR3: CAIKETQYF. The CDR3 DNA is TGTGCCATAAAAGAGACCCAGTACTTC.

The genes are TRBV20-1 and TRBJ2-3; D is ambiguous. The CDR3 is 14 amino acids. V lost 1 base to trimming and J lost 2 bases, with 10 bases between them. Germline lookup yields CDR1 DFQATT and CDR2 SNEGSKA (reference sequence). The CDR3 sequence is CSARGPGYTDTQYF. DNA of the CDR3: TGCAGTGCTAGAGGCCCAGGATACACAGATACGCAGTATTTT.

This clonotype has only a few counts. This chain uses TRBV20-1 with TRBJ2-7; tentative D call: TRBD2 (6 bases). The CDR3 is 14 residues long. Germline loops: CDR1 DFQATT, CDR2 SNEGSKA (reference sequence). The V end was cut by 5 bases, the J end by 3 bases, with 17 bases between. The CDR3 DNA reads TGCAGTGCTCCTCCCCCCACTAGCAACTACGAGCAGTACTTC. Encoded protein: CSAPPPTSNYEQYF.

The chain links TRBV4-3 to TRBJ2-7; 9 nucleotides match TRBD2. The V and J ends lost 1 base and 4 bases, in that order; junction bases with no gene match: 5. Germline assignment: CDR1 LGHNA and CDR2 YSLEER. The CDR3 has 15 amino acids. CDR3 in amino acids: CASSQGDLAGYEQYF. CDR3 in DNA: TGCGCCAGCAGCCAAGGAGATCTAGCGGGGTACGAGCAGTACTTC.

This clonotype has at least ten counts. The J gene is TRBJ2-1, the V gene TRBV12-3 or TRBV12-4; 16 bases are shared with TRBD2. CDR3 length equals 16 residues. Trimming at V came to 5 bases and at J to 6 bases, leaving 4 bases not matched to a gene. For the CDR3, the DNA is TGTGCCAGCAGTCCAGGGACTAGCGGGAGGGTCAATGAGCAGTTCTTC. This codes for CASSPGTSGRVNEQFF.

This clonotype was picked up many times. The CDR3 nucleotides are TGTGCCAGCAGTTTACCCCCGTCATCAGGGGAGACCCAGTACTTC. The encoded protein is CASSLPPSSGETQYF. This chain uses TRBV28 with TRBJ2-5, with D possibly TRBD1 on 5 matching bases. The ends were cut back, 2 bases at V and 5 bases at J, with 15 bases in the middle. This CDR3 comprises 15 residues. CDR1 is MDHEN, CDR2 SYDVKM, per germline. Filled out from reference TRBV28 and TRBJ2-5, the complete variable domain reads DVKVTQSSRYLVKRTGEKVFLECVQDMDHENMFWYRQDPGLGLRLIYFSYDVKMKEKGDIPEGYSVSREKKERFSLILESASTNQTSMYLCASSLPPSSGETQYFGPGTRLLVL.

For the CDR3, the DNA is TGTGCCAGCAGCCCGTACCGGAGCGGGACCTACAATGAGCAGTTCTTC. Its translation is CASSPYRSGTYNEQFF. V is TRBV9 and J is TRBJ2-1; 7 bases align to TRBD2. The CDR3 is 16 residues long. The trim removed 4 bases at V and 2 bases at J, leaving 9 bases unmatched. Germline-derived CDR1 and CDR2 are SGDLS and YYNGEE.

The CDR3 sequence: CASSPDTGNTDTQYF. CDR3 nucleotides: TGCGCCAGCAGCCCAGACACAGGGAACACAGATACGCAGTATTTT. The chain couples TRBV5-1 to TRBJ2-3; perhaps TRBD1 as D (6 bases). The CDR3 has 15 amino acids. Germline assignment: CDR1 SGHRS and CDR2 YFSETQ. V was cut by 4 bases and J by 2 bases, with 14 bases left in between.